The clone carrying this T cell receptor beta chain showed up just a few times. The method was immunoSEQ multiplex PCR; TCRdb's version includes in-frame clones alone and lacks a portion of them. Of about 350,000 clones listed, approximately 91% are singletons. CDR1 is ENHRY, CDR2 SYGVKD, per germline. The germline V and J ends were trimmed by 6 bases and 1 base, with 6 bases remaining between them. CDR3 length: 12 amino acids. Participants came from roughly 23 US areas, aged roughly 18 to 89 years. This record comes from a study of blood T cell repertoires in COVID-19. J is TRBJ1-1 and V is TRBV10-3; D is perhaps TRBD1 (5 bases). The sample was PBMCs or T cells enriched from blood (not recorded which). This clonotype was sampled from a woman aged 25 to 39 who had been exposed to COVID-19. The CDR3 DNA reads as TGTGCCATCAGGCAGGGGAACACTGAAGCTTTCTTT. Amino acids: CAIRQGNTEAFF.